These 6 T cell receptor beta chains were all obtained from the same sample, sequenced in a study of cytomegalovirus exposure and HLA in healthy donors. Primers for the PCR totalled 60 Vbeta and 13 Jbeta. Profiling relied on immunoSEQ multiplex PCR, and the TCRdb table lists in-frame clones only, not all of them. The sample shows some 150,000 clones, about three quarters of them seen only once. Sequenced sample: PBMCs. These receptors all stem from a young woman in good health and CMV-seronegative.

In regard to this clone: Other DNA sequences in this sample translate to the same CDR3. The chain combines TRBV5-1 with TRBJ2-1; TRBD1 is a possible D gene (5 bases). The V end was cut by 4 bases, the J end by 8 bases, with 13 bases between. The CDR3 is 13 amino acids. Germline V gene lookup returns CDR1 SGHRS and CDR2 YFSETQ. CDR3: CASSTDQGYEQFF. The CDR3 DNA is TGCGCCAGCAGCACCGACCAGGGATATGAGCAGTTCTTC.

Only a few counts were recorded for this clone. The chain recombines TRBV30 with TRBJ1-1; a weak D match, TRBD1 (5 bases). Looked up from germline, CDR1 is GTSNPN and CDR2 is SVGIG (reference sequence). The CDR3 runs 14 residues. The V end lost 4 bases, the J end lost 1 base, and 13 bases lay between the germline ends. The CDR3: CAWTAGPTNTEAFF. CDR3 coding DNA: TGTGCCTGGACCGCGGGACCGACGAACACTGAAGCTTTCTTT.

The chain is built from TRBV9 and TRBJ2-7; TRBD2 matches at 11 bases. V dropped 3 bases and J dropped 4; count of bases not matched to a gene: 3. In germline, CDR1 is SGDLS, CDR2 YYNGEE. CDR3 size: 14 residues. CDR3 in DNA: TGTGCCAGCAGCGCCACTAGCGGGAGTTACGAGCAGTACTTC. It is translated as CASSATSGSYEQYF.

As for this clone: Other DNA sequences from this sample encode an identical CDR3 as well. The chain combines TRBV7-6 with TRBJ2-7, with D possibly matching TRBD1 (8 bases). Trimming took off 5 bases at V and 7 bases at J, with 12 bases between the two ends. The CDR3 extends over 12 amino acids. The germline CDR1 and CDR2 sequences are SGHVS and FNYEAQ. The CDR3: CASSNRGGEQYF. In DNA, the CDR3 is TGTGCCAGCAGCAACAGGGGGGGGGAGCAGTACTTC. Looking up the rest from reference TRBV7-6 and TRBJ2-7 gives the full variable domain: GAGVSQSPRYKVTKRGQDVALRCDPISGHVSLYWYRQALGQGPEFLTYFNYEAQQDKSGLPNDRFSAERPEGSISTLTIQRTEQRDSAMYRCASSNRGGEQYFGPGTRLTVT.

The chain is built from TRBV11-2 and TRBJ2-7; TRBD2 agrees at 7 bases. Germline V gene sequence: CDR1 SGHAT, CDR2 FQNNGV. This CDR3 region has 19 residues. V shed 5 bases and J 0 bases; nucleotides not matched to a gene: 19. For the CDR3, the DNA is TGTGCCAGCAGCCAGAACCGGGACTACCTGATACAGAGCTCCTACGAGCAGTACTTC. It yields the protein CASSQNRDYLIQSSYEQYF. The whole variable domain, remainder taken from reference TRBV11-2 and TRBJ2-7, is EAGVAQSPRYKIIEKRQSVAFWCNPISGHATLYWYQQILGQGPKLLIQFQNNGVVDDSQLPKDRFSAERLKGVDSTLKIQPAKLEDSAVYLCASSQNRDYLIQSSYEQYFGPGTRLTVT.

This clone was counted a few times. The V gene is TRBV5-6, the J gene TRBJ2-7, with D maybe TRBD1 (5 bases). Trimming removed 0 bases at V and 5 bases at J, with 12 bases between. Looked up from germline, CDR1 is SGHDT and CDR2 is YYEEEE. The CDR3 runs 14 residues. CDR3 nucleotide sequence: TGTGCCAGCAGCTTGGATGGGGCTCGCGACGAGCAGTACTTC. It encodes CASSLDGARDEQYF.